The rows below give T cell receptor beta chains drawn from one sample of a study of shared clonotypes between healthy human individuals. TCRdb's copy holds only in-frame clones and misses some; the assay was immunoSEQ multiplex PCR. The sample has around 550,000 clones; roughly 96% are singletons. Material for sequencing was naive CD8+ T cells sorted from blood. The receptors originated from a woman aged 25-40 years in good health. Each CDR3 is given with its conserved first and last residue. A D gene is named only where the DNA matches it firmly. Only some rows state a clone size, as once, few, many or a class for expanded clones.

j_gene | d_gene | v_gene | abundance | CDR3aa | CDR3nt
TRBJ1-1 | TRBD1 | TRBV11-2 | once | CASSLGPGGDTEAFF | TGTGCCAGCAGCTTAGGGCCAGGGGGCGACACTGAAGCTTTCTTT
TRBJ2-7 | NA | TRBV10-2 | NA | CASTDGSFGSLGEQYF | TGCGCCAGCACTGATGGCTCGTTCGGGAGCTTGGGCGAGCAGTACTTC
TRBJ1-2 | NA | TRBV6-6 | NA | CASRDRTGKYGYTF | TGTGCCAGCAGGGACCGCACAGGGAAATATGGCTACACCTTC
TRBJ2-1 | TRBD1 | TRBV5-1 | NA | CASSLSFSLTGSNEQFF | TGCGCCAGCAGCTTGAGTTTTTCGCTGACAGGGTCGAATGAGCAGTTCTTC
TRBJ1-1 | NA | TRBV6-1 | NA | CASSGVTHTEAFF | TGTGCCAGCAGTGGGGTCACCCACACTGAAGCTTTCTTT
TRBJ2-1 | TRBD2 | TRBV28 | NA | CASSLLTSGRYNEQFF | TGTGCCAGCAGTTTATTAACTAGCGGGAGGTACAATGAGCAGTTCTTC
TRBJ1-2 | TRBD1 | TRBV27 | NA | CASSPEQGALGYGYTF | TGTGCCAGCAGTCCTGAACAGGGGGCGTTGGGGTATGGCTACACCTTC
TRBJ2-1 | NA | TRBV5-6 | NA | CASSFGGSYNEQFF | TGTGCCAGCAGCTTTGGGGGGTCCTACAATGAGCAGTTCTTC
TRBJ1-2 | TRBD1 | TRBV27 | NA | CASRPTGGALGYTF | TGTGCCAGCAGACCGACAGGGGGCGCGTTAGGCTACACCTTC
TRBJ2-7 | TRBD1 | TRBV6-1 | NA | CASSDGRGKFEQYF | TGTGCCAGCAGTGATGGCAGGGGGAAGTTCGAGCAGTACTTC
TRBJ1-1 | NA | TRBV14 | NA | CASSSVDTEAFF | TGTGCCAGCAGTTCGGTGGACACTGAAGCTTTCTTT
TRBJ2-1 | TRBD2 | TRBV7-8 | NA | CASSFPVSGIGDEQFF | TGTGCCAGCAGTTTCCCCGTTAGCGGGATAGGGGATGAGCAGTTCTTC
TRBJ2-7 | TRBD2 | TRBV5-4 | once | CASSPVAGVAYEQYF | TGTGCCAGCAGCCCGGTAGCGGGAGTCGCTTACGAGCAGTACTTC
TRBJ1-5 | NA | TRBV4-1 | NA | CASSQAQGLANQPQHF | TGCGCCAGCAGCCAGGCCCAGGGCCTTGCGAATCAGCCCCAGCATTTT
TRBJ2-5 | NA | TRBV27 | NA | CASSPGTLQETQYF | TGTGCCAGCAGTCCAGGGACACTCCAAGAGACCCAGTACTTC
TRBJ2-2 | NA | TRBV5-8 | NA | CASSFKGRGTGELFF | TGTGCCAGCAGCTTCAAGGGTAGGGGCACCGGGGAGCTGTTTTTT
TRBJ1-5 | NA | TRBV9 | NA | CASSVEDNNQPQHF | TGTGCCAGCAGCGTAGAGGACAACAATCAGCCCCAGCATTTT
TRBJ2-1 | TRBD2 | TRBV27 | NA | CASSFPGGGEQFF | TGTGCCAGCAGTTTCCCGGGAGGCGGGGAGCAGTTCTTC
TRBJ2-7 | NA | TRBV11-2 | NA | CASTSLPHEQYF | TGTGCCAGCACCTCTTTACCCCACGAGCAGTACTTC
TRBJ1-1 | NA | TRBV29-1 | NA | CSAFWTGDIPMRAFF | TGCAGCGCTTTTTGGACGGGCGACATCCCCATGAGGGCTTTCTTT
TRBJ2-1 | NA | TRBV2 | NA | CASSEARPGHEQFF | TGTGCCAGCAGTGAAGCTCGACCAGGCCACGAGCAGTTCTTC
TRBJ2-2 | NA | TRBV5-6 | NA | CASSLAAAGFGGELFF | TGTGCCAGCAGCTTGGCGGCGGCAGGGTTCGGCGGGGAGCTGTTTTTT
TRBJ2-3 | TRBD2 | TRBV5-4 | NA | CASSVPTSGSADTQYF | TGTGCCAGCAGCGTACCGACTAGCGGGAGCGCAGATACGCAGTATTTT
TRBJ1-6 | NA | TRBV27 | NA | CASRYGTYSPLHF | TGTGCCAGCCGTTATGGAACTTATTCACCCCTCCACTTT
TRBJ2-1 | TRBD2 | TRBV19 | NA | CASSIVGAGGVSEQFF | TGTGCCAGTAGTATAGTAGGAGCGGGAGGCGTTTCGGAGCAGTTCTTC
TRBJ2-7 | TRBD1 | TRBV5-1 | NA | CASSDPGQGAYEQYF | TGCGCCAGCAGCGATCCGGGACAGGGGGCCTACGAGCAGTACTTC
TRBJ1-1 | NA | TRBV7-8 | NA | CASSNRSLWGATMNTEAFF | TGTGCCAGCAGCAATAGGTCCCTGTGGGGGGCAACTATGAACACTGAAGCTTTCTTT
TRBJ2-2 | TRBD1 | TRBV4-2 | NA | CASSHWDSLELFF | TGTGCCAGCAGCCATTGGGACAGTTTAGAGCTGTTTTTT
TRBJ1-6 | NA | TRBV10-1 | NA | CASSSGRDSPLHF | TGCGCCAGCAGTTCAGGCCGAGATTCACCCCTCCACTTT
TRBJ2-7 | NA | TRBV7-9 | NA | CASSPGGQPLYEQYF | TGTGCCAGCAGCCCGGGGGGACAGCCCCTTTACGAGCAGTACTTC
TRBJ1-3 | NA | TRBV7-3 | NA | CASSLDQGSGNTIYF | TGTGCCAGCAGCTTAGATCAGGGGTCTGGAAACACCATATATTTT
TRBJ2-7 | NA | TRBV5-4 | NA | CASSFRGTGYEQYF | TGTGCCAGCAGCTTTCGCGGGACTGGTTACGAGCAGTACTTC
TRBJ2-5 | NA | TRBV7-9 | NA | CASSPTALETQYF | TGTGCCAGCAGCCCTACTGCCCTAGAGACCCAGTACTTC
TRBJ1-1 | NA | TRBV28 | NA | CASGVWGSANTEAFF | TGTGCCAGCGGAGTTTGGGGGTCAGCGAACACTGAAGCTTTCTTT
TRBJ1-1 | TRBD1 | TRBV7-9 | NA | CASSLGGSGGRLNTEAFF | TGTGCCAGCAGCTTAGGCGGGTCAGGGGGACGATTGAACACTGAAGCTTTCTTT
TRBJ1-1 | NA | TRBV5-6 | once | CASSGANTEAFF | TGTGCCAGCAGCGGGGCGAACACTGAAGCTTTCTTT
TRBJ2-7 | NA | TRBV30 | NA | CAWSPGRVSYEQYF | TGTGCCTGGAGTCCGGGACGCGTGTCCTACGAGCAGTACTTC
TRBJ2-7 | NA | TRBV4-1 | NA | CASSQDYVVQPPTYEQYF | TGCGCCAGCAGCCAAGATTATGTGGTACAACCACCTACCTACGAGCAGTACTTC
TRBJ2-7 | NA | TRBV4-1 | NA | CASSARSGPTYEQYF | TGCGCCAGCAGCGCTCGCTCGGGACCTACCTACGAGCAGTACTTC
TRBJ1-1 | NA | TRBV7-9 | NA | CASSLEQGLKTEAFF | TGTGCCAGCAGCTTAGAGCAGGGGTTGAAAACTGAAGCTTTCTTT
TRBJ2-5 | NA | TRBV19 | NA | CASSIWRGETQYF | TGTGCCAGTAGTATTTGGCGGGGAGAGACCCAGTACTTC
TRBJ2-1 | NA | TRBV23-1 | once | CASSQSLVENFQFF | TGCGCCAGCAGTCAATCGTTAGTAGAAAACTTTCAGTTCTTC
TRBJ2-2 | NA | TRBV5-4 | NA | CASSLRENTGELFF | TGTGCCAGCAGCTTACGTGAGAACACCGGGGAGCTGTTTTTT
TRBJ2-7 | NA | TRBV7-9 | NA | CASSLDYEQYF | TGTGCCAGCAGCCTAGACTACGAGCAGTACTTC
TRBJ1-1 | TRBD1 | TRBV29-1 | NA | CSVDSPDRVVPEAFF | TGCAGCGTAGACTCCCCGGACAGGGTGGTCCCCGAAGCTTTCTTT
TRBJ2-7 | TRBD2 | TRBV7-7 | few | CASSPSGSYEQYF | TGTGCCAGCAGCCCTAGCGGGAGCTACGAGCAGTACTTC
TRBJ1-2 | NA | TRBV9 | NA | CASSVAGDVGSGYTF | TGTGCCAGCAGCGTAGCGGGTGACGTGGGCTCTGGCTACACCTTC
TRBJ2-1 | NA | TRBV14 | NA | CASSHRDTSYNEQFF | TGTGCCAGCAGCCACCGGGACACCAGCTACAATGAGCAGTTCTTC
TRBJ2-1 | TRBD2 | TRBV11-2 | NA | CASSLAPWREGPDEQFF | TGTGCCAGCAGCTTAGCCCCCTGGCGGGAGGGCCCCGATGAGCAGTTCTTC
TRBJ1-1 | NA | TRBV25-1 | NA | CASSEYPRGTEAFF | TGTGCCAGCAGTGAATATCCGCGGGGCACTGAAGCTTTCTTT
TRBJ1-1 | TRBD1 | TRBV2 | NA | CASRPGQINTEAFF | TGTGCCAGCAGGCCGGGACAGATTAACACTGAAGCTTTCTTT
TRBJ1-1 | TRBD1 | TRBV28 | NA | CASSKNRGLTEAFF | TGTGCCAGCAGTAAAAACAGGGGGCTTACTGAAGCTTTCTTT